Listed here are 17 T cell receptor beta chains from one sample, sequenced in a study of blood T cells in healthy people across ages. A second PCR of about 7 to 12 cycles used a sample-barcoded 5' primer and a J-beta primer mix. TCRdb re-derived calls from the 5' RACE reads in MiXCR, one entry per CDR3 protein. The sample lists hundreds of thousands of distinct CDR3 sequences, less than 40% occurring once. Sequencing was done on a sample of blood. The receptors were sampled from a woman of 80 years or more in good health.

V usage is TRBV15 and J usage is TRBJ1-2; D unresolved. Trimming took off 0 bases at V and 10 bases at J, with 18 bases between the two ends. The CDR3 is made up of 15 amino acids. Per the germline V gene, CDR1 is LNHNV and CDR2 is YYDKDF (reference sequence). The CDR3 DNA reads TGTGCCACCAGCAGAGATGTAGGTCCTCCCCCGGACTACACCTTC. Protein product: CATSRDVGPPPDYTF.

This clonotype was seen at least ten times. V is TRBV7-9 and J is TRBJ2-1; 7 positions agree with TRBD2. CDR1 and CDR2 from the germline V gene are SEHNR and FQNEAQ (reference sequence). V lost 5 bases, J lost 0 bases, and 10 bases stayed unmatched. The CDR3 length is 17 residues. The CDR3 region has the DNA TGTGCCAGCAGCCCCCTTACGCGGGGGAGCTCCTACAATGAGCAGTTCTTC. It codes for CASSPLTRGSSYNEQFF.

This clonotype was observed many times. This rearrangement joins TRBV6-6 to TRBJ2-1; D is unclear. From germline, CDR1 is MNHNY and CDR2 SVGAGI (reference sequence). The germline V and J ends were trimmed by 7 bases and 6 bases, with 22 bases remaining between them. The CDR3 runs to 16 residues. DNA of the CDR3: TGTGCCAGCACCGAATCGCGGACGGAAAAGGTCAATGAGCAGTTCTTC. Translated, it gives CASTESRTEKVNEQFF.

The chain uses TRBV20-1 and TRBJ2-5; D is ambiguous. Gene TRBJ2-4 matches the end of the DNA better, so the J call may be wrong. Germline lookup yields CDR1 DFQATT and CDR2 SNEGSKA (reference sequence). The CDR3 runs to 12 residues. CDR3 region: CSAESTKNIQYF. The CDR3 nucleotides are TGCAGTGCTGAGAGCACCAAAAACATTCAGTACTTC.

This clonotype was observed at least ten times. The V call is TRBV2, the J call TRBJ2-3; D possibly corresponds to TRBD2 (5 bases). There are 13 residues in the CDR3. Trimming shortened V by 9 bases and J by 2 bases, and 12 bases separated the two germline ends. Germline CDR1 and CDR2: SNHLY and FYNNEI. CDR3 DNA: TGTGCCAGTAAGACTACTCACACAGATACGCAGTATTTT. It specifies CASKTTHTDTQYF.

This clonotype was seen ten or more times. The genes are TRBV6-5 and TRBJ2-5; no definite D call. This CDR3 region has 13 residues. The ends were cut back, 10 bases at V and 4 bases at J, with 16 bases in the middle. Germline V CDR1 and CDR2: MNHEY, SVGAGI. CDR3 loop: CATHPARGETQYF. The DNA for the CDR3 is TGTGCCACCCATCCAGCACGCGGAGAGACCCAGTACTTC.

This clonotype was seen many times. The J gene is TRBJ2-3, the V gene TRBV29-1, with TRBD1 matching 9 bases. The ends lost 7 bases at V and 2 bases at J; junction bases unmatched: 10. The V gene's germline CDR1 is SQVTM and CDR2 ANQGSEA. The CDR3 loop spans 15 amino acids. The CDR3 DNA reads TGCAGCGCCAGGGACAGGGCCACTTCCACAGATACGCAGTATTTT. Translation: CSARDRATSTDTQYF.

The gene calls are TRBV9 and TRBJ1-1; D perhaps matches TRBD1 (6 bases). The CDR3 consists of 15 residues. The germline CDR1 and CDR2 sequences are SGDLS and YYNGEE. Deletions cut 0 bases from V and 6 bases from J, with 15 bases between. For the CDR3, the DNA is TGTGCCAGCAGCGTAGGGGGGGCGCGGCAGGCTGAAGCTTTCTTT. Its protein is CASSVGGARQAEAFF.

At least ten counts were recorded for this clonotype. V is TRBV15 and J is TRBJ2-1; D possibly corresponds to TRBD1 (6 bases). Trimming cost V 0 bases and J 4 bases, with 13 bases left between them. CDR1 LNHNV and CDR2 YYDKDF come from the germline V gene (reference sequence). This CDR3 region has 16 residues. CDR3 amino acids: CATSREVGAQYNEQFF. In DNA, the CDR3 is TGTGCCACCAGCAGAGAGGTGGGGGCCCAATACAATGAGCAGTTCTTC.

As to this clonotype: Just one base apart from a much larger clone, this may be a read error. The rearrangement joins TRBV7-2 to TRBJ2-3; D remains unclear. The CDR3 spans 16 residues. CDR1 and CDR2 (germline): SGHTA, FQGNSA. CDR3 protein: CASNLRLTLLVDTQYF. CDR3 DNA sequence: TGTGCCAGCAACTTAAGGCTAACCCTTCTCGTAGATACGCAGTATTTT.

The chain joins TRBV6-2 or TRBV6-3 to TRBJ2-2; D may be TRBD1 (5 bases). V was clipped by 4 bases and J by 4 bases, with 16 bases between them. CDR1 and CDR2 from the germline V gene are MNHEY and SVGEGT. CDR3 length equals 16 residues. In nucleotides, the CDR3 is TGTGCCAGCAGTTTCCCAGACAGTCTCGGCACCGGGGAGCTGTTTTTT. Translating gives CASSFPDSLGTGELFF.

This clonotype occurred many times. The rearrangement links TRBV9 to TRBJ2-3; D is unresolved. Germline-derived CDR1 and CDR2 are SGDLS and YYNGEE. Between the trimmed V and J ends, which lost 6 bases and 2 bases, there was a span of 13 bases. The CDR3 length is 14 residues. The CDR3 DNA reads TGTGCCAGCAAGGGCACTCAGTACACAGATACGCAGTATTTT. Its protein is CASKGTQYTDTQYF.

The V call is TRBV5-1, the J call TRBJ2-2; 9 nucleotides match TRBD1. The CDR3 loop spans 15 amino acids. V lost 4 bases to trimming and J lost 5 bases; unmatched junction nucleotides: 6. Germline V CDR1 and CDR2: SGHRS, YFSETQ. CDR3 in DNA: TGCGCCAGCAGCCCGGAGACAGGGGGGACCGGGGAGCTGTTTTTT. Translated: CASSPETGGTGELFF.

V gene TRBV24-1 combines with J gene TRBJ2-5; 11 positions match TRBD1. Germline CDR1 reads KGHDR; CDR2 reads SFDVKD. The trim removed 0 bases at V and 11 bases at J, leaving 10 bases unmatched. CDR3 length equals 16 residues. This CDR3 is CATSDLRTGGVGEQYF. The CDR3 nucleotides read TGTGCCACCAGTGATTTGAGGACAGGGGGCGTCGGGGAGCAGTACTTC.

This clonotype was detected only a few times. The V gene is TRBV7-2, the J gene TRBJ2-7; 9 bases are shared with TRBD1. V lost 1 base and J lost 6; bases outside the gene matches: 7. CDR3 length: 15 residues. CDR1 and CDR2 from the germline V gene are SGHTA and FQGNSA. Here the CDR3 DNA reads TGTGCCAGCAGCTTAGGGGGACAGGGTCGTGGCGAGCAGTACTTC. It codes for CASSLGGQGRGEQYF. The whole variable domain, filled in from reference TRBV7-2 and TRBJ2-7, reads GAGVSQSPSNKVTEKGKDVELRCDPISGHTALYWYRQSLGQGLEFLIYFQGNSAPDKSGLPSDRFSAERTGGSVSTLTIQRTQQEDSAVYLCASSLGGQGRGEQYFGPGTRLTVT.

This clonotype was recorded at least ten times. The J gene is TRBJ2-3, the V gene TRBV29-1; D is uncertain. V was clipped by 3 bases and J by 4 bases, with 5 bases between them. Germline CDR1 is SQVTM and CDR2 is ANQGSEA. The CDR3 covers 11 residues. The CDR3 DNA reads as TGCAGCGTTGAGCAACCAGATACGCAGTATTTT. This translates into CSVEQPDTQYF.

V gene TRBV6-5 combines with J gene TRBJ2-3, with a tentative D call TRBD1 (5 bases). V lost 2 bases to trimming and J lost 5 bases, with 8 bases between them. Per the germline V gene, CDR1 is MNHEY and CDR2 is SVGAGI. The CDR3 extends over 13 amino acids. The CDR3 reads CASSYLGQDTQYF. DNA of the CDR3: TGTGCCAGCAGTTACCTGGGGCAAGATACGCAGTATTTT.